This TCR beta chain was retrieved from a study of blood T cell repertoires in COVID-19 (dated by TCRdb to the early 2020s). As for the study more broadly: The collaborator samples originated in the United States, Italy and Spain and spanned the acute and convalescent phases of COVID-19. The material from the prospective study consisted of cDNA or gDNA derived from T cells, B-cell-depleted T cells, or PBMCs. Subjects who had been exposed to COVID-19, were actively infected with it, or had recovered from it provided the deeply sampled blood TCRbeta repertoires that made up the dataset. A freely available public database, intended as a resource for researchers studying the immune response to SARS-CoV-2, is where the repertoires were released. The samples were drawn from two sources: the first 160 participants of the ongoing ImmuneRACE study, and fewer than 1,500 subjects contributed by 6 global collaborators. Sample metadata almost always included a de-identified subject ID, COVID-19 status, age in years and sex. Where HLA class I and class II types were available, the types were taken from metadata supplied by the sample provider, not from assay-based typing. The full study reports these points: The quantity of clinical and demographic metadata differed by source and by participant and was supplied without curation.

TCRbeta CDR3 regions were amplified from genomic DNA by means of the immunoSEQ Assay, a bias-controlled multiplex PCR. In the source study's methods: The number of nucleated cells in each sample was estimated by amplification of reference gene primers within the assay. Sequence reads were collapsed and filtered to measure the absolute abundance of every unique TCRbeta CDR3 rearrangement. For each sample, productive Simpson clonality was calculated as the square root of Simpson's diversity index across productive rearrangements. TCRdb limited this immuneACCESS table to in-frame rearrangements with V and J called. A share of clones is missing; checked studies link under half to unresolved V genes, and the rest is unexplained. V and J calls and clone size come straight from that table; D and trimming were deduced from the DNA. The sample table records under 250,000 clones; about 83% of these occur just once. The ten biggest clones cover more than 5% of the sample.

Each collaborating institution followed its own protocols to collect whole blood in K2EDTA tubes. For TCRbeta analysis, collaborators shipped samples in one of three forms: frozen whole blood, isolated PBMCs, or DNA extracted from either of those sample types. The CDR3, cysteine through phenylalanine, is 11 amino acids long. Solely the CDR3 DNA is kept, with 33 bases framed from the first base. V drops 3 bases and J drops 7 bases, leaving 9 bases in between. Sequences GTSNPN (CDR1) and SVGIG (CDR2) are obtained from the germline V gene (reference sequence). About this clone: No antigen is known for it. Per-nucleotide qualities are absent, and no much larger clonotype sits a single base away.

The specimen sequenced was peripheral blood. This TCR derives from a human donor in a cohort sampled during active COVID-19. The sequence is built from TRBV30 and TRBJ1-2; the D segment cannot be called with confidence. The DNA sequence follows: TGTGCCTGGAGCCAAGGGAGTGGCTACACCTTC. Its translation reads: CAWSQGSGYTF.